A single sample is the source of the 3 T cell receptor beta chains below, sequenced in a study of early T cells in non-severe SARS-CoV-2 infection. MiXCR, run by TCRdb on the 5' RACE reads, gives a single entry per CDR3 protein. The sample lists fewer than 65,000 distinct CDR3 sequences, 5.9% occurring once. Material: whole blood, obtained at baseline. Receptor source: an adult who was a healthcare worker with PCR-confirmed SARS-CoV-2 infection or an uninfected control (not recorded which).

This clonotype was observed a handful of times. V is TRBV28 and J is TRBJ2-1; weak D call: TRBD1 (5 bases). Between the trimmed V and J ends, which lost 3 bases and 5 bases, there was a span of 11 bases. There are 14 residues in the CDR3. CDR1 and CDR2 (germline): MDHEN, SYDVKM. The CDR3 protein is CASSLAFRDNEQFF. CDR3 nucleotides: TGTGCCAGCAGTTTGGCCTTCAGGGACAATGAGCAGTTCTTC.

This clonotype was picked up many times. The chain carries TRBV5-6 and TRBJ2-1; the match to TRBD2 covers 7 bases. Germline loops: CDR1 SGHDT, CDR2 YYEEEE. V gave up 4 bases and J gave up 8 bases; unmatched junction bases: 12. This CDR3 comprises 15 residues. The CDR3 nucleotides are TGTGCCAGCAGCCCGGGACCAGCGGGAATCGATGAGCAGTTCTTC. Amino acid sequence: CASSPGPAGIDEQFF.

There are many counts of this clonotype. The chain uses TRBV6-2 or TRBV6-3 and TRBJ2-3; weak D call: TRBD1 (6 bases). The V and J ends lost 6 bases and 0 bases respectively, with 16 bases between them. This CDR3 contains 16 residues. Germline lookup yields CDR1 MNHEY and CDR2 SVGEGT. The CDR3 region has the DNA TGTGCCAGCAGCCAACGGACAGTAGTTAGCACAGATACGCAGTATTTT. This codes for CASSQRTVVSTDTQYF.